This T cell receptor (beta chain) stems from a study of blood T cell repertoires in COVID-19 (dated by TCRdb to the early 2020s). With respect to the entire study: Samples from collaborators originated in the United States, Italy and Spain and spanned both the acute and convalescent phases of COVID-19. The dataset comprised deeply sampled blood TCRbeta repertoires from subjects exposed to, actively infected with, or recovered from COVID-19. Nearly every sample came with metadata listing a de-identified subject ID, COVID-19 status, age in years and sex. The repertoires were made available in a free public database intended to serve as a resource for research on the immune response to SARS-CoV-2. The samples were drawn from the first 160 participants of the ongoing ImmuneRACE study and from over a thousand subjects provided by 6 global collaborators. HLA class I and class II types, where available, came from metadata supplied by the sample provider rather than from assay-based typing. The material from the prospective study consisted of cDNA or gDNA derived from T cells, B-cell-depleted T cells, or PBMCs.

For CDR1 and CDR2, the germline V gene lists SNHLY and FYNNEI. There are 15 amino acids in the CDR3, from cysteine to phenylalanine inclusive. The entry retains the CDR3 DNA only, 45 bases that are in frame from base 1. V is trimmed back by 4 bases and J by 3 bases, and the junction contains 2 bases that no gene match accounts for. Concerning this clone: What this receptor recognizes is not known. Per-base quality was not reported, and no clone a single base away is much larger than it.

Each collaborating institution followed its own protocols to collect whole blood in K2EDTA tubes. For TCRbeta analysis, collaborators shipped samples as frozen whole blood, isolated PBMCs, or DNA extracted from either of those sample types. TCRbeta CDR3 regions were amplified from genomic DNA by means of the immunoSEQ Assay, a bias-controlled multiplex PCR. On the authors' methods: Nucleated cell counts per sample were estimated from amplification of reference gene primers within the assay. Sequence reads were collapsed and filtered to measure the absolute abundance of every unique TCRbeta CDR3 rearrangement. For each sample, productive Simpson clonality was calculated as the square root of Simpson's diversity index across productive rearrangements. Held by TCRdb, this immuneACCESS table contains in-frame sequences only and omits some clones. Under half of the omission traces to an unresolved V gene where checked; the cause of the rest is unknown. V and J calls and clone size are those listed in that table; D and trimming were worked out from the DNA. This sample comprises roughly 180,000 clones, approximately 85% of them detected only once. The top ten clones comprise approximately 8.9% of the sample.

The study at large found these results: Clinical and demographic metadata were provided uncurated, with the amount varying by source and participant.

The rearranged segments are TRBV2 and TRBJ2-1; 11 bases in between match TRBD1. Sequencing was performed on peripheral blood. This sequence was found in a woman aged 55-70 years with acute or convalescent COVID-19. The nucleotide sequence reads TGTGCCAGCAGTGGGGACAGGGGGGGCTACAATGAGCAGTTCTTC. It specifies CASSGDRGGYNEQFF.